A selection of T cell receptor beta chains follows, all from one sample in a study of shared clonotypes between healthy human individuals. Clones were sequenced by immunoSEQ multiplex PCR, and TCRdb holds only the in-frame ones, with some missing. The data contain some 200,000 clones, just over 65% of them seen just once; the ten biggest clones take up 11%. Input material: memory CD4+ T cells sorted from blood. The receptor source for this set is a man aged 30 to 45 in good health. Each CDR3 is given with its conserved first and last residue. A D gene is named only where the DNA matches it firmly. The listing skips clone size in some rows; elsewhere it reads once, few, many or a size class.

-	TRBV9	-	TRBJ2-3	TGTGCCAGCAGCGTATTGGGACGGCCACAAGAAACGCAGTATTTT	CASSVLGRPQETQYF
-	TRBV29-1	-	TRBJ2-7	TGCAGCGTTGTGCCCTCGACAACAACCTACGAGCAGTACTTC	CSVVPSTTTYEQYF
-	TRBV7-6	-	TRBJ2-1	TGTGCCAGCAGCTTAGATTGGACTACGAATGAGCAGTTCTTC	CASSLDWTTNEQFF
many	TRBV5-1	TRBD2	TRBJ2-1	TGCGCCAGCAGCTTCGATTCGGGACTAGCGGGAGATGAGCAGTTCTTC	CASSFDSGLAGDEQFF
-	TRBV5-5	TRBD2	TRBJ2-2	TGTGCCAGCAGCATCCTAGCGGGTACCGGGGAGCTGTTTTTT	CASSILAGTGELFF
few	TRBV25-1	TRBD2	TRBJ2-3	TGTGCCAGCAGTGAATTTGGCGGGAGGGAGGAGGGCACAGATACGCAGTATTTT	CASSEFGGREEGTDTQYF
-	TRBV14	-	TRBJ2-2	TGTGCCAGCAGCCAAGCTACGCACACCGGGGAGCTGTTTTTT	CASSQATHTGELFF
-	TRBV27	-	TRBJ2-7	TGTGCCAGCAGCACCGAGACATTGGGGGCCTACGAGCAGTACTTC	CASSTETLGAYEQYF
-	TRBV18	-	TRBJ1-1	TGTGCCAGCTCACCTCAGGAGAGCCGCCGGTGGGACACTGAAGCTTTCTTT	CASSPQESRRWDTEAFF
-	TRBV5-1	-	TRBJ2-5	TGCGCCAGCAGCTTGTCCGAGACCCAGTACTTC	CASSLSETQYF
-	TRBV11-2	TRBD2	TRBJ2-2	TGTGCCAGCAGCTCCCTAGCGGGGAGTACCGGGGAGCTGTTTTTT	CASSSLAGSTGELFF
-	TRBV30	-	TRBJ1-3	TGTGCCTGGAGTGTACGGGGCAGCAGGTCTGGAAACACCATATATTTT	CAWSVRGSRSGNTIYF